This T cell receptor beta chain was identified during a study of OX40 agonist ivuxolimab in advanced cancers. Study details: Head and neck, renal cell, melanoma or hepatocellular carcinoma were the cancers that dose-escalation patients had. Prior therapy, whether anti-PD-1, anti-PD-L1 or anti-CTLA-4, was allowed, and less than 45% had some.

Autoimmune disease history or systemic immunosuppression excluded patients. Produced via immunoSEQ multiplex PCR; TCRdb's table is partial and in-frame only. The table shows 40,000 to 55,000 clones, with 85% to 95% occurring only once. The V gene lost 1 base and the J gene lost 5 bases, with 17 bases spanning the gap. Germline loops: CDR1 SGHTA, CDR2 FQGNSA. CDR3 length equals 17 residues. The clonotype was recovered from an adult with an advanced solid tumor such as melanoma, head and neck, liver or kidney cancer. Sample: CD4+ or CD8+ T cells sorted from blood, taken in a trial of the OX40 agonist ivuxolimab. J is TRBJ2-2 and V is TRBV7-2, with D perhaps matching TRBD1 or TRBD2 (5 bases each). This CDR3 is CASSLGPVLGDTGELFF. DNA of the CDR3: TGTGCCAGCAGCTTAGGCCCCGTCCTGGGGGATACCGGGGAGCTGTTTTTT.